The clone carrying this T cell receptor (beta chain) was observed many times. Its antigen is unknown. TCRdb processed the 5' RACE reads anew with MiXCR; each CDR3 protein has one entry. The sample lists 200,000 to 250,000 distinct CDR3 sequences, around 24% seen once, with roughly 6.7% in the top ten. This sample was taken from a study of CD8 T cells in ankylosing spondylitis. Study-wide results and caveats: Reported data indicate significant enrichment of disease-linked clones within matched ankylosing spondylitis synovial fluid.

Trimming removed 4 bases from V and 4 bases from J; junction bases left unmatched: 8. The CDR3 is 14 residues long. Germline CDR1 and CDR2: SGHRS and YFSETQ. Sequencing was done on a sample of blood, either unsorted or a sorted T cell fraction (not recorded which). The V call is TRBV5-1, the J call TRBJ2-7; 7 nucleotides match TRBD1. The clonotype originates from a male donor with ankylosing spondylitis or in good health (not recorded which). CDR3 in amino acids: CASSATGRGYEQYF. CDR3 nucleotide sequence: TGCGCCAGCAGCGCCACGGGCAGGGGGTACGAGCAGTACTTC.